Each of the 21 T cell receptor beta chains below was sequenced from the same sample in a study of T cell responses to AZD1222 COVID-19 vaccine. Repertoires were generated with immunoSEQ multiplex PCR, while TCRdb's copy carries only in-frame clones and drops some. The sample has around 94,000 clones, roughly 86% seen once. Material: peripheral blood, obtained on day 0 of AZD1222 vaccination. The receptors shown here come from an adult in good health.

V usage is TRBV7-8 and J usage is TRBJ2-6; 8 nucleotides align to TRBD2. CDR1 and CDR2 from the germline V gene are SGHVS and FQNEAQ. The V segment lost 5 bases and the J segment 4 bases; nucleotides outside the gene matches: 4. The CDR3 spans 15 residues. The CDR3 nucleotides read TGTGCCAGCAGCCCCGGGAGGGTCGGGGCCAACGTCCTGACTTTC. Its translation is CASSPGRVGANVLTF. Based on the CDR3 plus reference TRBV7-8 and TRBJ2-6, the full variable domain is GAGVSQSPRYKVAKRGQDVALRCDPISGHVSLFWYQQALGQGPEFLTYFQNEAQLDKSGLPSDRFFAERPEGSVSTLKIQRTQQEDSAVYLCASSPGRVGANVLTFGAGSRLTVL.

Details on this clone: Other DNA sequences from this sample encode an identical CDR3 as well. The chain links TRBV2 to TRBJ1-3, with D uncertain. This CDR3 is built from 13 residues. Germline-derived CDR1 and CDR2 are SNHLY and FYNNEI. V gave up 6 bases and J gave up 0 bases, with 6 bases separating them. CDR3 DNA: TGTGCCAGCAGGGGAAACTCTGGAAACACCATATATTTT. Its protein is CASRGNSGNTIYF. Based on the CDR3 plus reference TRBV2 and TRBJ1-3, the full variable domain is EPEVTQTPSHQVTQMGQEVILRCVPISNHLYFYWYRQILGQKVEFLVSFYNNEISEKSEIFDDQFSVERPDGSNFTLKIRSTKLEDSAMYFCASRGNSGNTIYFGEGSWLTVV.

J is TRBJ2-4 and V is TRBV6-5; no reliable D call. V shed 3 bases and J shed 5 bases, with 8 bases lying between them. Germline V gene sequence: CDR1 MNHEY, CDR2 SVGAGI. CDR3 length equals 13 residues. The CDR3 nucleotides read TGTGCCAGCAGTTATCTGAACCAAAACATTCAGTACTTC. Encoded protein: CASSYLNQNIQYF.

As DNA, the CDR3 is TGTGCCAGCAGCTTGCATCAGCCCCAGCATTTT. Its translation is CASSLHQPQHF. The J gene is TRBJ1-5, the V gene TRBV11-3; D is unresolved. Germline V gene lookup returns CDR1 SGHNT and CDR2 YENEEA. CDR3 length: 11 amino acids. V was cut by 3 bases and J by 5 bases, with 2 bases left in between.

The chain joins TRBV7-2 to TRBJ1-5; TRBD1 might be the D (6 bases). Germline assignment: CDR1 SGHTA and CDR2 FQGNSA. There are 13 residues in the CDR3. V lost 8 bases, J lost 1 base, and 9 bases lay in between. The CDR3 region is CASPGQSNQPQHF. CDR3 bases: TGTGCCAGCCCGGGACAAAGCAATCAGCCCCAGCATTTT.

Regarding this clone: The sample holds other DNA sequences that translate to the same CDR3. The chain carries TRBV2 and TRBJ2-2, with D perhaps matching TRBD1 (6 bases). The CDR3 has 14 residues. Germline CDR1 reads SNHLY; CDR2 reads FYNNEI. Trimming took off 7 bases at V and 5 bases at J, with 14 bases between the two ends. Here the CDR3 reads CASTPLGGTGELFF. DNA for the CDR3: TGTGCCAGCACCCCTCTAGGGGGTACCGGGGAGCTGTTTTTT.

V gene TRBV2 combines with J gene TRBJ1-1; D is ambiguous. Germline V gives CDR1 SNHLY, CDR2 FYNNEI. The CDR3 consists of 14 residues. The ends were cut back, 3 bases at V and 4 bases at J, with 12 bases in the middle. The CDR3 coding sequence is TGTGCCAGCAGTGATGGAGGGTATGTCACTGAAGCTTTCTTT. Its translation: CASSDGGYVTEAFF.

The V call is TRBV28, the J call TRBJ2-7, with D possibly TRBD1 on 6 matching bases. This CDR3 spans 15 amino acids. V was clipped by 6 bases and J by 0 bases, with 15 bases between them. Germline CDR1 MDHEN, CDR2 SYDVKM. The CDR3 DNA reads as TGTGCCAGCAGACAAGTACAGGGATTCTCCTACGAGCAGTACTTC. Its translation is CASRQVQGFSYEQYF. Together with reference TRBV28 and TRBJ2-7, the CDR3 gives the full variable domain: DVKVTQSSRYLVKRTGEKVFLECVQDMDHENMFWYRQDPGLGLRLIYFSYDVKMKEKGDIPEGYSVSREKKERFSLILESASTNQTSMYLCASRQVQGFSYEQYFGPGTRLTVT.

This clone was observed a single time. The rearrangement links TRBV6-5 to TRBJ2-4; 7 positions match TRBD2. The CDR3 length is 14 residues. V shed 7 bases, J shed 3 bases, and the junction held 6 bases outside the gene matches. Germline CDR1 and CDR2: MNHEY and SVGAGI. The DNA of the CDR3 is TGTGCCAGCACCGGGGGGAGCAGCAAAAACATTCAGTACTTC. As protein: CASTGGSSKNIQYF.

The V gene is TRBV6-2 or TRBV6-3, the J gene TRBJ2-7, with D hard to call. Germline CDR1 is MNHEY and CDR2 is SVGEGT. Trimming cost V 6 bases and J 6 bases, with 9 bases left between them. The CDR3 spans 11 residues. The CDR3 DNA follows: TGTGCCAGCAGCAAAACCGGCGAGCAGTACTTC. As protein: CASSKTGEQYF.

The chain carries TRBV28 and TRBJ2-1; D is perhaps TRBD2 (6 bases). With 5 bases removed from V and 10 bases from J, the gap between germline ends came to 15 bases. Per germline, CDR1 MDHEN and CDR2 SYDVKM. The CDR3 sequence is 13 residues long. DNA of the CDR3: TGTGCCAGCAGTCTAGGGACTCCTAAGGAGCAGTTCTTC. It encodes CASSLGTPKEQFF.

The rearrangement joins TRBV13 to TRBJ2-2; D not resolved. Germline lookup yields CDR1 PRHDT and CDR2 FYEKMQ (reference sequence). The CDR3 consists of 13 residues. V gave up 5 bases and J gave up 0 bases, with 4 bases separating them. As DNA, the CDR3 is TGTGCCAGCAGCCCCCCGAACACCGGGGAGCTGTTTTTT. This gives the protein CASSPPNTGELFF.

The chain is built from TRBV6-5 and TRBJ1-1; D not resolved. This CDR3 region has 13 residues. V shed 2 bases and J shed 7 bases, with 11 bases lying between them. Germline values: CDR1 MNHEY, CDR2 SVGAGI. CDR3 amino acids: CASSYGEGGEAFF. Here the CDR3 DNA reads TGTGCCAGCAGTTACGGGGAAGGAGGTGAAGCTTTCTTT.

V gene TRBV19 combines with J gene TRBJ2-3; 8 positions agree with TRBD2. Unmatched junction bases numbered 7, after V lost 6 bases and J lost 5 bases. Germline loops: CDR1 LNHDA, CDR2 SQIVND (reference sequence). This CDR3 has 14 residues. This chain's CDR3 is CASSLGTRGDTQYF. The CDR3, as DNA: TGTGCCAGTAGCTTGGGGACTAGAGGAGATACGCAGTATTTT.

CDR3 nucleotides: TGTGCCAGCAGTTACCGTGGGATGCGGCGGGCAAGCCCGGCAGATACGCAGTATTTT. This translates into CASSYRGMRRASPADTQYF. The chain carries TRBV6-2 or TRBV6-3 and TRBJ2-3; D might be TRBD2 (5 bases). Between the trimmed V and J ends, which lost 2 bases and 4 bases, there was a span of 25 bases. The CDR3 totals 19 residues. Germline V gene sequence: CDR1 MNHEY, CDR2 SVGEGT.

The chain recombines TRBV5-1 with TRBJ1-5, with a weak D call TRBD1 (6 bases). Trimming left V 2 bases short and J 3 bases short, with 12 bases between. Germline V gene data show CDR1 as SGHRS and CDR2 as YFSETQ. The CDR3 runs to 15 residues. In nucleotides, the CDR3 is TGCGCCAGCAGCTTCACAGGGAGTTTCAATCAGCCCCAGCATTTT. Its protein is CASSFTGSFNQPQHF.

V is TRBV15 and J is TRBJ2-5; 10 bases map to TRBD1. V dropped 1 base and J dropped 1; count of bases not matched to a gene: 6. Germline V CDR1 and CDR2: LNHNV, YYDKDF (reference sequence). The CDR3 extends over 17 amino acids. This chain's CDR3 is CATSRVGQGRSQETQYF. CDR3 in DNA: TGTGCCACCAGCAGAGTGGGACAGGGGAGATCCCAAGAGACCCAGTACTTC.

This clone came up once. The rearrangement links TRBV7-2 to TRBJ1-3; 7 bases agree with TRBD1. Germline V lookup: CDR1 SGHTA, CDR2 FQGNSA. V gave up 1 base and J gave up 10 bases; unmatched junction bases: 10. The length of the CDR3 is 15 residues. The CDR3 nucleotides read TGTGCCAGCAGCTTAGAGGCAGGGGGGATTCATACCATATATTTT. Protein product: CASSLEAGGIHTIYF.

CDR3 in amino acids: CASSQAEWLAGETQYF. For the CDR3, the DNA is TGTGCCAGCAGCCAAGCAGAGTGGCTAGCGGGAGAGACCCAGTACTTC. The chain joins TRBV14 to TRBJ2-5; 8 nucleotides agree with TRBD2. Germline trimming cut 1 base from V and 4 bases from J; bases unmatched to any gene: 8. The CDR3 extends over 16 amino acids. From germline, CDR1 is SGHDN and CDR2 FVKESK.

The chain joins TRBV5-5 to TRBJ2-2, with D possibly matching TRBD1 (5 bases). The CDR3 is made up of 13 amino acids. Looked up from germline, CDR1 is SGHKS and CDR2 is YYEKEE (reference sequence). V shed 4 bases and J shed 6 bases, with 10 bases lying between them. The CDR3 loop reads CASSTRDSGELFF. The CDR3 DNA follows: TGTGCCAGCAGCACCAGGGATTCCGGGGAGCTGTTTTTT.

The genes are TRBV29-1 and TRBJ1-2, with 7 bases identical to TRBD1. The CDR3 consists of 16 residues. Germline lookup yields CDR1 SQVTM and CDR2 ANQGSEA. The ends lost 4 bases at V and 0 bases at J; junction bases unmatched: 11. The DNA for the CDR3 is TGCAGCGTTGGGGGGGGACAGCCGTCAGCTAACTATGGCTACACCTTC. As protein: CSVGGGQPSANYGYTF.